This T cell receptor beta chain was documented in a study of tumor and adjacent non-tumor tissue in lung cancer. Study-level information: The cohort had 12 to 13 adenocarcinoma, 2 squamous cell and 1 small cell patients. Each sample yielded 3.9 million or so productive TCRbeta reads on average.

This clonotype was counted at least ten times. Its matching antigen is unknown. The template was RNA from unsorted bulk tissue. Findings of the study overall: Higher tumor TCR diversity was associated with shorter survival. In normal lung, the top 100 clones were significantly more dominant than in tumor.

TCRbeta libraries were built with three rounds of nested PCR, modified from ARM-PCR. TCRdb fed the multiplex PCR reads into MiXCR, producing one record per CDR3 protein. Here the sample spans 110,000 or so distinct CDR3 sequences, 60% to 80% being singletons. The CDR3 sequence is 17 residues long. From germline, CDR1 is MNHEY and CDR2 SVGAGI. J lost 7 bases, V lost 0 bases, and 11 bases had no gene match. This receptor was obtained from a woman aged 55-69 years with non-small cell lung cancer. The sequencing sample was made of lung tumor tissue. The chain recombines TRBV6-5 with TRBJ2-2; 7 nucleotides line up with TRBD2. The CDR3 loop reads CASSYSVSQTSSGELFF. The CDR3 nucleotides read TGTGCCAGCAGTTACTCGGTCTCACAGACTAGCAGCGGGGAGCTGTTTTTT.